The TCR beta chain under discussion was sequenced for a study of CD8+CD57+ T cells in acquired aplastic anemia listed by TCRdb under 2018. About the investigation overall: Extracted DNA from sorted CD4+ and CD8+ cells averaged about 2.9 ug, ranging from about 0.18 to 27.4 ug. An average of about 10 million reads for CD4+ cells and 11 million or so reads for CD8+ cells was obtained from healthy donor samples. Overall study outcomes, separate from this receptor: Around 27 CD8+ CDR3 sequences were shared between patients and controls but appeared highly expressed in patients and within their immunodominant clones. Patients and healthy controls showed no significant difference in CD8+ Simpson's diversity (P=0.060).

From the cysteine up to the phenylalanine, the CDR3 has a length of 16 residues. Left in the record is the CDR3 DNA by itself, 48 bases read in frame from the first base. Trimming takes 3 bases off V and 2 bases off J; junction bases not matched to a gene: 8. The germline V gene sets CDR1 to KGHDR and CDR2 to SFDVKD. In this study, sorted CD4+ and CD8+ T cells from the blood of healthy subjects and of severe aplastic anemia patients had their TCR repertoires deep-sequenced. Ficoll-Paque density gradient centrifugation was used to isolate peripheral blood mononuclear cells. Before DNA was extracted, CD4+ and CD8+ T cells were sorted using either FACS or magnetic beads. The table lists this clonotype with a few counts. Its antigen is still unknown. No base quality information exists; no much larger clone differs at one position. Genomic DNA was used as template for profiling of TCR beta VDJ combinations and CDR3 sequences. TCR repertoire sequencing was run on an Illumina HiSeq 2000. As for the original processing: TRBV/TRBJ rearrangement plots, CDR3 size and DJ length profiles, and Simpson's diversity index were used to evaluate the repertoires. The most abundant DNA sequence in the deep sequencing data was defined as the immunodominant clone. CDR3 amino acid sequences were checked for sharing across subjects and were also compared against the VDJdb database and published repertoires. Using fastp at Q25 and MiXCR, TCRdb reprocessed the public reads and kept productive beta chains. Every entry covers one CDR3 protein and lists the most common genes and DNA from its rows. The V and J calls were not made by the authors but by TCRdb's processing. The sample has some 220,000 distinct CDR3 sequences on record, roughly 35% of them singletons. Together, the top ten hold 1.1% of the sample.

The chain is encoded by TRBV24-1 joined to TRBJ1-1, with 7 middle bases fitting TRBD1. This TCR derives from a human donor in good health, serving as a control. Sequences were obtained from sorted CD4+, CD8+, or CD8+CD57+ T cells (not recorded which) from PBMCs. The CDR3 protein: CATSDPGTAGNTEAFF. The base sequence is TGTGCCACCAGTGATCCCGGGACAGCAGGAAACACTGAAGCTTTCTTT.